This TCR beta chain derives from a study of cytomegalovirus exposure and HLA in healthy donors. The study, taken as a whole, reports: Confirmation in vitro established that three CMV-associated chains were specific for CMV antigens. An apparent linkage of common viral pathogens to several of the most significant clusters emerged in a later analysis. In the analysis, some V segments, TRBV6-2 and TRBV6-3 included, were excluded as indistinguishable.

Points on this clone: Its antigen is still unknown.

This CDR3 spans 15 amino acids. V lost 1 base and J lost 2, with 12 bases in between. Germline V gene lookup returns CDR1 SGDLS and CDR2 YYNGEE. Researchers ran the PCR with 60 Vbeta and 13 Jbeta primers. In the study's own analysis: Unique TCR beta chains numbered about 79 million in a later analysis, with roughly 10 million shared. Sequencing was performed with immunoSEQ multiplex PCR; in TCRdb, only in-frame clones are kept and a portion is missing. V and J calls and clone size are as listed in that table; D and trimming were resolved from the DNA. This sample has over 100,000 clones, with around 74% found just once.

The sequenced sample consisted of PBMCs. V gene TRBV9 combines with J gene TRBJ2-5; perhaps TRBD2 as D (5 bases). This TCR came from a male donor in good health and CMV-seronegative. CDR3 amino acids: CASSVTGNPQETQYF. In DNA form, the CDR3 reads TGTGCCAGCAGCGTAACGGGGAACCCGCAAGAGACCCAGTACTTC.